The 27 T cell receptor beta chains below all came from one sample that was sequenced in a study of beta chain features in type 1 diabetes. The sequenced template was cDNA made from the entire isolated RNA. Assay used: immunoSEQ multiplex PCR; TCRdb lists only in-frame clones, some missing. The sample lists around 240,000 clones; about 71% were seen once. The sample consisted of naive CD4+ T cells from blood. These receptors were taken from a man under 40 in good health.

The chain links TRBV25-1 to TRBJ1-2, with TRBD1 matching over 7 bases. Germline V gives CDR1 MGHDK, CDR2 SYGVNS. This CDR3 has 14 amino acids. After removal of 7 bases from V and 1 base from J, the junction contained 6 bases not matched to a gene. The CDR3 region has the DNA TGTGCCAGCACCACGACAGGGTATAACTATGGCTACACCTTC. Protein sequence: CASTTTGYNYGYTF.

The CDR3 nucleotides read TGTGCCAGCAGCGCAGGGGAGACCCAGTACTTC. It codes for CASSAGETQYF. The chain employs TRBV7-2 and TRBJ2-5; D might be TRBD1 (5 bases). CDR1 SGHTA and CDR2 FQGNSA come from the germline V gene. The length of the CDR3 is 11 residues. V lost 5 bases to trimming and J lost 5 bases, with 6 bases between them.

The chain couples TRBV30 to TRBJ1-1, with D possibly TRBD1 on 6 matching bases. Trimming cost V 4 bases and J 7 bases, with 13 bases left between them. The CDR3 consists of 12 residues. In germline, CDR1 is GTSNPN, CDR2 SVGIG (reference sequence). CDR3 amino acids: CAWNPGHIEAFF. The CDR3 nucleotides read TGTGCCTGGAACCCGGGACACATTGAAGCTTTCTTT.

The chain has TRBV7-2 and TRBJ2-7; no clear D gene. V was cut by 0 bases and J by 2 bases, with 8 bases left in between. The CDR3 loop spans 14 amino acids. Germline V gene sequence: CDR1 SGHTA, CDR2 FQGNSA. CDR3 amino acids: CASSLAWVAYEQYF. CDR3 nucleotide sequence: TGTGCCAGCAGCTTAGCCTGGGTGGCCTACGAGCAGTACTTC.

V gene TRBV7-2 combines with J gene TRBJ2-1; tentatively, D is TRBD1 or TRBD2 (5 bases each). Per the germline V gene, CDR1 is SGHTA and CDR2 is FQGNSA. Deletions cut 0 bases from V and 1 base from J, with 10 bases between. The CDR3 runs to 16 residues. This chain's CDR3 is CASSLAGTPSYNEQFF. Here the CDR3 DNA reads TGTGCCAGCAGCTTAGCCGGGACGCCGTCCTACAATGAGCAGTTCTTC.

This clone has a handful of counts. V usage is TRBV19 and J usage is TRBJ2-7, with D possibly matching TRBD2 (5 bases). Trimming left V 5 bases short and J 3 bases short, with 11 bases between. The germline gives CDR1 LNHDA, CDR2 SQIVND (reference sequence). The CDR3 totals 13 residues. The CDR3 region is CASSPPGNYEQYF. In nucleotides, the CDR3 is TGTGCCAGTAGTCCCCCCGGGAACTACGAGCAGTACTTC.

CDR3 DNA: TGCGCCAGCAGCCAAGGGGCCCAGCGAGGTACGCAGTATTTT. Protein product: CASSQGAQRGTQYF. The gene calls are TRBV4-1 and TRBJ2-3; D uncertain. Germline CDR1 and CDR2: MGHRA and YSYEKL. V was clipped by 1 base and J by 8 bases, with 13 bases between them. The CDR3 length is 14 residues.

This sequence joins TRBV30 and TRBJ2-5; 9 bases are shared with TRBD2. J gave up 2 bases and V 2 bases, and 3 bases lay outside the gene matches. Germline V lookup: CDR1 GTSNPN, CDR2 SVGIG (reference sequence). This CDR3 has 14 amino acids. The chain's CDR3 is CAWSKRGAQETQYF. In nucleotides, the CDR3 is TGTGCCTGGAGTAAGCGGGGGGCGCAAGAGACCCAGTACTTC.

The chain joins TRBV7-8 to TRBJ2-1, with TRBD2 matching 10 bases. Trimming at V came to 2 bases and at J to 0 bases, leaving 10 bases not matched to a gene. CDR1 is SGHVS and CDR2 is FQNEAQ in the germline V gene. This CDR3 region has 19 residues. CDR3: CASSLLFQREGFSYNEQFF. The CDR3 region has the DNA TGTGCCAGCAGCTTACTGTTCCAGCGGGAGGGATTCTCCTACAATGAGCAGTTCTTC.

CDR3 residues: CASSPGLAGFYNEQFF. In DNA form, the CDR3 reads TGTGCCAGCAGCCCTGGACTAGCGGGGTTCTACAATGAGCAGTTCTTC. The V gene is TRBV13, the J gene TRBJ2-1; TRBD2 matches 12 bases. V lost 5 bases, J lost 3 bases, and 5 bases stayed unmatched. The CDR3 length is 16 residues. Germline V gives CDR1 PRHDT, CDR2 FYEKMQ (reference sequence).

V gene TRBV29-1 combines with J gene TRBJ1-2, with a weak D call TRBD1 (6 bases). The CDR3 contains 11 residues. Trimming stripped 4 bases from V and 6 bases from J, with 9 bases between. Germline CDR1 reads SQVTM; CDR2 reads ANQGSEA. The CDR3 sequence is CSVGGQHGYTF. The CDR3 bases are TGCAGCGTTGGCGGACAGCATGGCTACACCTTC.

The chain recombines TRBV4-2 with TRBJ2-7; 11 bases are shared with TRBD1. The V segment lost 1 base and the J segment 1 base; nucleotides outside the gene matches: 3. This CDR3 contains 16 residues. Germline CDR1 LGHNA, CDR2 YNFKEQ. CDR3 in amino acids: CASSQGDRGDSYEQYF. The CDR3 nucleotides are TGTGCCAGCAGCCAAGGGGACAGGGGGGATTCCTACGAGCAGTACTTC.

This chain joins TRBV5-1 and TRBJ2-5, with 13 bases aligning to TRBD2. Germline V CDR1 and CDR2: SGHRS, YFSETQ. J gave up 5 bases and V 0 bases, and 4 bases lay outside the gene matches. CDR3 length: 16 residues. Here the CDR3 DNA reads TGCGCCAGCAGCTTGGGGACTAGCGGGAGAGGGGAGACCCAGTACTTC. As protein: CASSLGTSGRGETQYF.

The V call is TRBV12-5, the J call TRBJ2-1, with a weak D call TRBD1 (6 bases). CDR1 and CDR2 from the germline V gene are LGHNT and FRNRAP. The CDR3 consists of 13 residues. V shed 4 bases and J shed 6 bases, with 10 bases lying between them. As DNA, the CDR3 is TGTGCTAGTGGTTCCGGACAGACCAATGAGCAGTTCTTC. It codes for CASGSGQTNEQFF.

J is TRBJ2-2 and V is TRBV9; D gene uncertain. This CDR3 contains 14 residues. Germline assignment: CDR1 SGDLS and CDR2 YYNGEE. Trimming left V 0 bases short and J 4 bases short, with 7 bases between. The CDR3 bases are TGTGCCAGCAGCGTAGTGGGGTCCACCGGGGAGCTGTTTTTT. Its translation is CASSVVGSTGELFF.

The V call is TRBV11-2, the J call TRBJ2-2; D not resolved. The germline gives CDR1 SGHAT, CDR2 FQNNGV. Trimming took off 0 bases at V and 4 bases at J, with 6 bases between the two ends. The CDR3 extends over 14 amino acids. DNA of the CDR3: TGTGCCAGCAGCTTAGATTGGGTCACCGGGGAGCTGTTTTTT. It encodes CASSLDWVTGELFF.

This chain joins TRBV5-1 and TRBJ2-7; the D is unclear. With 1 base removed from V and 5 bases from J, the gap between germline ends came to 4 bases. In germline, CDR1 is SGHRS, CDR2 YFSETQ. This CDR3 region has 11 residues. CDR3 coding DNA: TGCGCCAGCAGCTTGCGCGACGAGCAGTACTTC. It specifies CASSLRDEQYF.

The chain's CDR3 is CASRQETQYF. The CDR3 DNA reads as TGTGCCAGCAGACAAGAGACCCAGTACTTC. V is TRBV2 and J is TRBJ2-5; D is undetermined. Trimming removed 6 bases from V and 2 bases from J, with 1 base in between. The CDR3 extends over 10 amino acids. CDR1 is SNHLY and CDR2 is FYNNEI in the germline V gene.

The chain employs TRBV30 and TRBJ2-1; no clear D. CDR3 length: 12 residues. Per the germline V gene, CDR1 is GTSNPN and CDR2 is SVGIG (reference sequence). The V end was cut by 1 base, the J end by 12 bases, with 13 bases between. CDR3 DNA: TGTGCCTGGAGTGGGTCGAGTCCCAGGCAGTTCTTC. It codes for CAWSGSSPRQFF.

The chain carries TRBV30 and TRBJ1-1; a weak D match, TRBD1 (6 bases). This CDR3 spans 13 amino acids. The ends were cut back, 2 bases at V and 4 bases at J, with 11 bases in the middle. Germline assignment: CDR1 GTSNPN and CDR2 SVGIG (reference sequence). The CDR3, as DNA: TGTGCCTGGAGTACCACAGGGCCCACTGAAGCTTTCTTT. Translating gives CAWSTTGPTEAFF.

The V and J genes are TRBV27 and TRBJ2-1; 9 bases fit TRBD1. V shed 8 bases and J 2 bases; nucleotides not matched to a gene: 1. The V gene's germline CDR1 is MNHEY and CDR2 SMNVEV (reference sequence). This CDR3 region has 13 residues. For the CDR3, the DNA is TGTGCCAGCGGACAGGGGACCTACAATGAGCAGTTCTTC. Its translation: CASGQGTYNEQFF.

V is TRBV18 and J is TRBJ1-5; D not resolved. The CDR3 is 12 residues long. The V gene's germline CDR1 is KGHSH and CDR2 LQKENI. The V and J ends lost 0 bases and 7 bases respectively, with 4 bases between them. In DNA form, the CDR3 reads TGTGCCAGCTCACCACCGGAGCAGCCCCAGCATTTT. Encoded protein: CASSPPEQPQHF.

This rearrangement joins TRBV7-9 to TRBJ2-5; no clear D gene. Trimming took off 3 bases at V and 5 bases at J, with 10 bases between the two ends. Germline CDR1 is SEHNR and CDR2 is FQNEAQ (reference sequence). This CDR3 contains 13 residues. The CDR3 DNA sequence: TGTGCCAGCAGCTTTCGATGGGCCGAGACCCAGTACTTC. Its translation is CASSFRWAETQYF.

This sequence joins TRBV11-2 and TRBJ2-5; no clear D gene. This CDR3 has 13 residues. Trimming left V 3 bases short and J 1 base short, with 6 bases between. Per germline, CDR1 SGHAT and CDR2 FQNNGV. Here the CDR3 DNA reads TGTGCCAGCAGCTTCAGCTCCCAAGAGACCCAGTACTTC. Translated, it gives CASSFSSQETQYF.

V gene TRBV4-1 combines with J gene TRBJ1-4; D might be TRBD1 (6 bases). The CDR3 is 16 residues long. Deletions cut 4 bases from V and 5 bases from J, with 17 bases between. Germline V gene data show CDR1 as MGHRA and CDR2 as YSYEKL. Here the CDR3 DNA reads TGCGCCAGCAGCCTCCCCTCCGGGACAAGGAATGAAAAACTGTTTTTT. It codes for CASSLPSGTRNEKLFF.

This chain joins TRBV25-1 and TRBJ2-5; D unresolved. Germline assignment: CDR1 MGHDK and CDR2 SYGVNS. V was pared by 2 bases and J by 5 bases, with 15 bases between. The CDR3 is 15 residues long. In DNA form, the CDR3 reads TGTGCCAGCAGTGAACTTGGAAGCAAAGGGGAGACCCAGTACTTC. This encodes CASSELGSKGETQYF.

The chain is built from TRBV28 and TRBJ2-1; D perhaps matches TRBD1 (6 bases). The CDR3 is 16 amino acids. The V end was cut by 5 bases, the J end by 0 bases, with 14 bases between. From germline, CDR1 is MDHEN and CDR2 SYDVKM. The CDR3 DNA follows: TGTGCCAGCAGTACCAGGGACACGAGCTCCTACAATGAGCAGTTCTTC. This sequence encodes CASSTRDTSSYNEQFF.